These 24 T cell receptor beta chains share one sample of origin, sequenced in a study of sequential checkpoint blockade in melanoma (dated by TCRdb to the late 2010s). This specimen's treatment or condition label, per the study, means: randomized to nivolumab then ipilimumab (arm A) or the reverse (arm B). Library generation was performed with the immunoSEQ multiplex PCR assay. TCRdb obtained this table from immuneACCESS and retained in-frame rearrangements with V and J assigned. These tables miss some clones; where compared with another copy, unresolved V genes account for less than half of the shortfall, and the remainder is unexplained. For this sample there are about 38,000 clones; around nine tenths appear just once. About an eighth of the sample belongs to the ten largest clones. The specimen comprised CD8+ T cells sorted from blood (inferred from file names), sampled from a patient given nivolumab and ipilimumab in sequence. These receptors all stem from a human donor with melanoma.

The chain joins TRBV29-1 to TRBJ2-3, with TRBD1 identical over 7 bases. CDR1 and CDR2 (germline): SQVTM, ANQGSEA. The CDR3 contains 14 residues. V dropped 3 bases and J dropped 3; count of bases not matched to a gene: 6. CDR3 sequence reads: CSVDDTRGTDTQYF. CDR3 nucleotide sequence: TGCAGCGTTGATGATACCAGGGGGACAGATACGCAGTATTTT.

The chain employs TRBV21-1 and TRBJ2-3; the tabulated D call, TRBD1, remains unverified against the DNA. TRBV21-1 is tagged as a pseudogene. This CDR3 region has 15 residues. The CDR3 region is CASSNTAHNTDTQYF. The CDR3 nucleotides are TGTGCCAGCAGCAACACAGCCCATAACACAGATACGCAGTATTTT.

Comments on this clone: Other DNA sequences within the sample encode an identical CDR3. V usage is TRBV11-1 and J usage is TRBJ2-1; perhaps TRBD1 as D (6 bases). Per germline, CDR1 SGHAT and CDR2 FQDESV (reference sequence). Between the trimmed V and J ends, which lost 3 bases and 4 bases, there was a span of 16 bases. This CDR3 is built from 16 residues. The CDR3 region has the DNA TGTGCCAGCAGCTTGACGCCTGGGGGCTTGTACAATGAGCAGTTCTTC. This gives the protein CASSLTPGGLYNEQFF.

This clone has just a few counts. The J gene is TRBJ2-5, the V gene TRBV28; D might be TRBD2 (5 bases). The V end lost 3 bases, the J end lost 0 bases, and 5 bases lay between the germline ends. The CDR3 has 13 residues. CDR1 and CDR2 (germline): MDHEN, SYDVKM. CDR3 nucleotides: TGTGCCAGCAGTTTGACTAACCAAGAGACCCAGTACTTC. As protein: CASSLTNQETQYF.

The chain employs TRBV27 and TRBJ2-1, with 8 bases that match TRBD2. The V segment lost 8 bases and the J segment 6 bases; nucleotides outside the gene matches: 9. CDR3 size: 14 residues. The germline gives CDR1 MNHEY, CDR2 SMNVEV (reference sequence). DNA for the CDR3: TGTGCCAGCGCTTTCGGGGGGGGTTTCAATGAGCAGTTCTTC. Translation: CASAFGGGFNEQFF.

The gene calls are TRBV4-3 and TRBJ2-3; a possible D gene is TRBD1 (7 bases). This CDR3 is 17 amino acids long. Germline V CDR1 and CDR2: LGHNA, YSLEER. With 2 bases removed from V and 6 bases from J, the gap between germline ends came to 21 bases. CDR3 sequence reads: CASSQLEGATGVDTQYF. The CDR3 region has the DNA TGCGCCAGCAGCCAATTAGAGGGGGCAACGGGAGTGGATACGCAGTATTTT.

CDR3 residues: CSVEGDRNNYGYTF. For the CDR3, the DNA is TGCAGCGTTGAAGGGGACAGGAATAACTATGGCTACACCTTC. The gene calls are TRBV29-1 and TRBJ1-2; TRBD1 matches 8 bases. The CDR3 runs to 14 residues. Unmatched junction bases numbered 2, after V lost 1 base and J lost 1 base. The germline CDR1 and CDR2 sequences are SQVTM and ANQGSEA.

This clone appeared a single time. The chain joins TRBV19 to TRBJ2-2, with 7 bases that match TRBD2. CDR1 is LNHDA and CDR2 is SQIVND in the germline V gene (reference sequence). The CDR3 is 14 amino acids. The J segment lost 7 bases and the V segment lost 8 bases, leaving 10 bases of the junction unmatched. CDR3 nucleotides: TGTGCCAGTCAGACACCCCCGGGAGGCGGGGAGCTGTTTTTT. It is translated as CASQTPPGGGELFF.

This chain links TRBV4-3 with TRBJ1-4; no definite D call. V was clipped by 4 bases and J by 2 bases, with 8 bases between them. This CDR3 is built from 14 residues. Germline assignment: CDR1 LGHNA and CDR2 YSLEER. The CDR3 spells CASSPLLTNEKLFF. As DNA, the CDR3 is TGCGCCAGCAGCCCTCTTCTTACTAATGAAAAACTGTTTTTT.

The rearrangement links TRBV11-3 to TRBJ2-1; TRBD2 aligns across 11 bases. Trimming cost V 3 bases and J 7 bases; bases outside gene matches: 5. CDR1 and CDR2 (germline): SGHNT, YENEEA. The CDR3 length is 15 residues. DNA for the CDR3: TGTGCCAGCAGCTTTACTAGCGGGAGTCAGAATGAGCAGTTCTTC. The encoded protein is CASSFTSGSQNEQFF.

CDR3 protein: CGGEPNTEAFF. In nucleotides, the CDR3 is TGTGGGGGGGAGCCGAACACTGAAGCTTTCTTT. The V call is TRBV6-7, the J call TRBJ1-1, with D possibly TRBD1 on 5 matching bases. TRBV6-7 is an open reading frame whose function is uncertain. The CDR3 covers 11 residues.

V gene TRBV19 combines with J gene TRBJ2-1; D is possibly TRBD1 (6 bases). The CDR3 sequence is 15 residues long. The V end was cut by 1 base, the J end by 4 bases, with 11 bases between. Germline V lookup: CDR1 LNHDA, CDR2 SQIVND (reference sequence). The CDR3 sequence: CASSIGFRGYNEQFF. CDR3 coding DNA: TGTGCCAGTAGTATAGGGTTCAGGGGATACAATGAGCAGTTCTTC.

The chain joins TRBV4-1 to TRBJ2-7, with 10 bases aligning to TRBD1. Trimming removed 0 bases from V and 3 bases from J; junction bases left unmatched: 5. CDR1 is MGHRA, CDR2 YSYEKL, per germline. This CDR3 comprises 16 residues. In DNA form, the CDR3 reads TGCGCCAGCAGCCAAGATTTGGGGACAGGGGTCTACGAGCAGTACTTC. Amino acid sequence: CASSQDLGTGVYEQYF.

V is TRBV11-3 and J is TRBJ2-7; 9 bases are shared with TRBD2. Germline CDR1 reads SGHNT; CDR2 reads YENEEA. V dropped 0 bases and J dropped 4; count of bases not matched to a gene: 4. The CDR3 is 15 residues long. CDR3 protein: CASSLETSGLYEQYV. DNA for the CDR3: TGTGCCAGCAGCTTAGAGACTAGCGGCCTGTACGAGCAGTACGTC.

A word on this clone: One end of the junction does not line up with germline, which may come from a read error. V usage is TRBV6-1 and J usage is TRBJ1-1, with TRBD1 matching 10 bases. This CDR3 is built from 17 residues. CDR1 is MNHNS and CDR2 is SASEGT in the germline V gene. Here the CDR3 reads CASSEDRGPLMNTEAFF. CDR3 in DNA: TGTGCCAGCAGCGAAGACAGGGGGCCCCTTATGAACACTGAAGCTTTCTTT.

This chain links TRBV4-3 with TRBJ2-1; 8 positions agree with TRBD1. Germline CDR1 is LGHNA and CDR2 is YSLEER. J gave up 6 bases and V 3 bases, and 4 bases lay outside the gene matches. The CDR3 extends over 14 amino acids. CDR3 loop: CASSHGQGTNEQFF. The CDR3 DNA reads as TGCGCCAGCAGCCATGGACAGGGAACCAATGAGCAGTTCTTC.

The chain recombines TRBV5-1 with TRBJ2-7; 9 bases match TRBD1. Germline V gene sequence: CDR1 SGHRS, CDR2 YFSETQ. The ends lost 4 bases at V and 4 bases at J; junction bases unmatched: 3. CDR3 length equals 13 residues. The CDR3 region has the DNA TGCGCCAGCAGCCTGACAGGGGGGTACGAGCAGTACTTC. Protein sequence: CASSLTGGYEQYF.

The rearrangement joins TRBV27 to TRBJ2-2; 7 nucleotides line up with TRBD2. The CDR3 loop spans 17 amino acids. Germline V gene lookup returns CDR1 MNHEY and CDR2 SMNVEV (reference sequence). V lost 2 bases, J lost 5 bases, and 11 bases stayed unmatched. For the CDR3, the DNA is TGTGCCAGCAGTTTACGTCCGCGGGAGTGGTGGACCGGGGAGCTGTTTTTT. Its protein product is CASSLRPREWWTGELFF.

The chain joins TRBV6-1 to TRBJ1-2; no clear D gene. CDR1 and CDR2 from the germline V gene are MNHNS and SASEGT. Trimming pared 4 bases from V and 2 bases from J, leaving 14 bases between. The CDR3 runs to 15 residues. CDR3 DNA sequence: TGTGCCAGCAGTGGGAGGGTCGGCCCCAACTATGGCTACACCTTC. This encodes CASSGRVGPNYGYTF.

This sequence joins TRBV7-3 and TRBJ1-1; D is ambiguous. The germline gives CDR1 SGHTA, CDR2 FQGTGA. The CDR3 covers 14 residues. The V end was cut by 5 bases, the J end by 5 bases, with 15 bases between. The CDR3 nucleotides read TGTGCCAGCAGCCTCGGACTGGGAACAACTGAAGCTTTCTTT. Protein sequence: CASSLGLGTTEAFF.

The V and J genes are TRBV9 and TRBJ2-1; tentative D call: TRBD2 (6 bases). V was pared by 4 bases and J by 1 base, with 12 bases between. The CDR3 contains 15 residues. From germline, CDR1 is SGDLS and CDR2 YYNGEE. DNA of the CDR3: TGTGCCAGCAGCCGGGTGGGGGGTTCCTACAATGAGCAGTTCTTC. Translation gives CASSRVGGSYNEQFF.

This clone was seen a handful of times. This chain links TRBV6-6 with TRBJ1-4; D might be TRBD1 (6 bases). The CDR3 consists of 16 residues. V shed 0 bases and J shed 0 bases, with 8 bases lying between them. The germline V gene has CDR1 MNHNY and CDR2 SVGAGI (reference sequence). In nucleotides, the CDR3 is TGTGCCAGCAGTTACTCCCAGGGGCCAACTAATGAAAAACTGTTTTTT. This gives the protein CASSYSQGPTNEKLFF.

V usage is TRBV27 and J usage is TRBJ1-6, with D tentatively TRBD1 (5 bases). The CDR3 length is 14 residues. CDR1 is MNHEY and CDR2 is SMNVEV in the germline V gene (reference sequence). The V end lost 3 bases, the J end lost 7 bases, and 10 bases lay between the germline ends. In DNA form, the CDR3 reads TGTGCCAGCAGTTTTGGTCGGGGGAATTCACCCCTCCACTTT. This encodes CASSFGRGNSPLHF.

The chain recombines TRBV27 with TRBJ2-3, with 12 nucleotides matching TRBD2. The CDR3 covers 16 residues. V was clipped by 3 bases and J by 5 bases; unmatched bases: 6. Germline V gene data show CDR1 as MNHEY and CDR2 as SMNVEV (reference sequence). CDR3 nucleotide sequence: TGTGCCAGCAGTTTTTACCTAGCGGGAGGGGTAGATACGCAGTATTTT. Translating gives CASSFYLAGGVDTQYF.